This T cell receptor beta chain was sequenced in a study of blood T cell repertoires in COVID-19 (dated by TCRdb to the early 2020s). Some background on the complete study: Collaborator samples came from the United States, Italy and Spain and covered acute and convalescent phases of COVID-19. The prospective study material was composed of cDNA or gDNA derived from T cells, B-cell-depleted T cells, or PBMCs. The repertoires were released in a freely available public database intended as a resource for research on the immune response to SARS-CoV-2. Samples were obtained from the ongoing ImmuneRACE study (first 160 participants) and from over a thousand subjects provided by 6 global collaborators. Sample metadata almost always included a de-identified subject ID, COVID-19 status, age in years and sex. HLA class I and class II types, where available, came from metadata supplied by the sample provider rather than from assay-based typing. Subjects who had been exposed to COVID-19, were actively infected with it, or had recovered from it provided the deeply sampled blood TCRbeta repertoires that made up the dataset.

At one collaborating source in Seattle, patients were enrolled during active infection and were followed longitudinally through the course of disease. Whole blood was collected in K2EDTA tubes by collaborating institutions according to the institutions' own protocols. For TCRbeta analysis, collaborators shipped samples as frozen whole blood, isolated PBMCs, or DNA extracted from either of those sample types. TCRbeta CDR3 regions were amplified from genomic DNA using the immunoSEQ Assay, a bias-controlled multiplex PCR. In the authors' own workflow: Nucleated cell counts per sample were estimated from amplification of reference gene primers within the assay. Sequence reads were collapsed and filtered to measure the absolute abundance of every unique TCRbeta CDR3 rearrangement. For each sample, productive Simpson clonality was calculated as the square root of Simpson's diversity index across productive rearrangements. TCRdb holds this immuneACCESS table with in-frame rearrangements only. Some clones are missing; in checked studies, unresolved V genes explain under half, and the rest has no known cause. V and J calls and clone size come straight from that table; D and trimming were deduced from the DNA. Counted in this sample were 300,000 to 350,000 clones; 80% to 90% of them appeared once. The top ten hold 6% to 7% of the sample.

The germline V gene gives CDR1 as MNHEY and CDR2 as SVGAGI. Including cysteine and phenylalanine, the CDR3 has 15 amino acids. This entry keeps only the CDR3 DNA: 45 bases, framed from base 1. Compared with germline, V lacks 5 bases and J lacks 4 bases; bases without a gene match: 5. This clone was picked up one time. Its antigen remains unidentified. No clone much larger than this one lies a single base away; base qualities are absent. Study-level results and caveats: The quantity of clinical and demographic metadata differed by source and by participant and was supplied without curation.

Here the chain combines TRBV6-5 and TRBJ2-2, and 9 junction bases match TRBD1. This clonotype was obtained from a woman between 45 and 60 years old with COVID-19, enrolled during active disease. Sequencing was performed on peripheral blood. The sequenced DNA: TGTGCCAGCAGTCCGGACAGGGGAGTCACCGGGGAGCTGTTTTTT. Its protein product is CASSPDRGVTGELFF.